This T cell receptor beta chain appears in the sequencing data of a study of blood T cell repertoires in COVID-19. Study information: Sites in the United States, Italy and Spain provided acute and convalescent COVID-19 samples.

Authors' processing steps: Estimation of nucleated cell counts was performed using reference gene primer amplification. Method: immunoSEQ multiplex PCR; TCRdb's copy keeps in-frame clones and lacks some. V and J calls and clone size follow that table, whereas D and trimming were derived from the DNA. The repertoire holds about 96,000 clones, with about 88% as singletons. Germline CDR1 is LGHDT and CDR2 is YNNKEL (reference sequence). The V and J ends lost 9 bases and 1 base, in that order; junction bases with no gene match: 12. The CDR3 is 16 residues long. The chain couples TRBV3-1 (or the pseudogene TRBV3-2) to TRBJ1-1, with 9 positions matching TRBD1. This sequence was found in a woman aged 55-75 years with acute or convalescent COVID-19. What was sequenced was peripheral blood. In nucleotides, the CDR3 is TGTGCCAGAAAGCTTGGACAGGGGATACAGAACACTGAAGCTTTCTTT. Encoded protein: CARKLGQGIQNTEAFF.